One TCR beta chain is described in this entry. Its specificity is not known. Trimming cost V 8 bases and J 8 bases, with 13 bases left between them. CDR1 is SNHLY, CDR2 FYNNEI, per germline. The CDR3 loop spans 13 amino acids. The data derive from a study of cytomegalovirus exposure and HLA in healthy donors. Study overall: The early release's HLA-typed donors yielded some 85 million unique TCRs. The study's findings and limits: Most likely, a cluster of highly shared sequence variants arose as a sequencing artifact.

Primers: 60 Vbeta forward and 13 Jbeta reverse. Measured with immunoSEQ multiplex PCR; TCRdb has only the in-frame clones, and not every one. The data show 160,000 or so clones, with approximately 88% seen just once and over 1.5% held by the top ten. The chain recombines TRBV2 with TRBJ1-6; D might be TRBD1 (5 bases). Sample: PBMCs. The clonotype originates from a young woman in good health and CMV-seronegative. CDR3 sequence (DNA): TGTGCCAGCCATGCAGGGATGTATTCACCCCTCCACTTT. Protein sequence: CASHAGMYSPLHF.